These 25 T cell receptor beta chains were all obtained from the same sample, sequenced in a study of beta chain features in type 1 diabetes. The entirety of the isolated RNA underwent reverse transcription, so expressed TCRB transcripts were sequenced. This table comes from immunoSEQ multiplex PCR, and its TCRdb copy is limited to in-frame clones, with some not included. The sample carries around 350,000 clones, roughly 12% recorded once. Source material: naive CD4+ T cells from blood. All receptors come from a man younger than 30 in good health.

This clone was picked up a small number of times. At one end the junction does not follow the germline gene, possibly because of a read error. The V call is TRBV7-7, the J call TRBJ2-3; the D is unclear. Germline CDR1 SSHAT, CDR2 FNYEAQ (reference sequence). This CDR3 spans 15 amino acids. This CDR3 is CASSLAPAGTDTQYF. The CDR3 nucleotides are TGTGCTAGCAGCTTAGCCCCCGCGGGCACAGATACGCAGTATTTT.

This chain uses TRBV4-3 with TRBJ1-1; D uncertain. Germline CDR1 and CDR2: LGHNA and YSLEER. Trimming took 0 bases from V and 5 from J, leaving 7 bases between them. The CDR3 runs 13 residues. The CDR3 reads CASSQELPTEAFF. CDR3 nucleotide sequence: TGCGCCAGCAGCCAAGAACTACCAACTGAAGCTTTCTTT.

J is TRBJ2-1 and V is TRBV7-2; 11 bases are a match to TRBD2. V shed 5 bases, J shed 8 bases, and the junction held 8 bases outside the gene matches. Germline assignment: CDR1 SGHTA and CDR2 FQGNSA. The CDR3 totals 15 residues. CDR3 amino acids: CASSASSGRIDEQFF. In DNA form, the CDR3 reads TGTGCCAGCAGCGCCTCTAGCGGGAGGATCGATGAGCAGTTCTTC.

This clone was seen a handful of times. This chain uses TRBV30 with TRBJ1-2; D gene uncertain. This CDR3 is built from 12 residues. Between the trimmed V and J ends, which lost 0 bases and 8 bases, there was a span of 10 bases. Looked up from germline, CDR1 is GTSNPN and CDR2 is SVGIG (reference sequence). As DNA, the CDR3 is TGTGCCTGGAGTGTAAGGGCGGGGGGCTACACCTTC. Protein sequence: CAWSVRAGGYTF.

This rearrangement joins TRBV25-1 to TRBJ2-7; 7 bases match TRBD2. From germline, CDR1 is MGHDK and CDR2 SYGVNS. Trimming took 2 bases from V and 4 from J; bases not matched to a gene: 5. The CDR3 consists of 14 residues. As DNA, the CDR3 is TGTGCCAGCAGTGAAATGGGCGGGAGTTACGAGCAGTACTTC. This gives the protein CASSEMGGSYEQYF.

This clone was recorded a few times. This chain uses TRBV4-3 with TRBJ2-7; perhaps TRBD1 as D (5 bases). Germline lookup yields CDR1 LGHNA and CDR2 YSLEER. V lost 1 base, J lost 0 bases, and 10 bases lay in between. This CDR3 region has 15 residues. CDR3 amino acids: CASSQGDSYSYEQYF. In DNA, the CDR3 is TGCGCCAGCAGCCAAGGTGACAGCTACTCCTACGAGCAGTACTTC.

The chain links TRBV7-9 to TRBJ1-1; weak D call: TRBD1 (5 bases). CDR3 length: 14 residues. Germline assignment: CDR1 SEHNR and CDR2 FQNEAQ (reference sequence). Deletions cut 5 bases from V and 4 bases from J, with 14 bases between. The CDR3 loop is CASSPTQGSTEAFF. The CDR3 nucleotides are TGTGCCAGCAGCCCGACCCAGGGATCCACTGAAGCTTTCTTT.

This clone showed up just a few times. The genes are TRBV28 and TRBJ2-3; TRBD1 might be the D (5 bases). CDR1 MDHEN and CDR2 SYDVKM come from the germline V gene. Trimming left V 2 bases short and J 0 bases short, with 9 bases between. The CDR3 runs 15 residues. The CDR3 reads CASSLNRRSTDTQYF. CDR3 sequence (DNA): TGTGCCAGCAGTTTAAACAGGAGAAGCACAGATACGCAGTATTTT. Using reference TRBV28 and TRBJ2-3 for the parts outside the CDR3, the full variable domain is DVKVTQSSRYLVKRTGEKVFLECVQDMDHENMFWYRQDPGLGLRLIYFSYDVKMKEKGDIPEGYSVSREKKERFSLILESASTNQTSMYLCASSLNRRSTDTQYFGPGTRLTVL.

This sequence joins TRBV5-4 and TRBJ1-1, with unresolved D. This CDR3 region has 14 residues. Deletions cut 0 bases from V and 1 base from J, with 7 bases between. From germline, CDR1 is SGHNT and CDR2 YYREEE (reference sequence). The CDR3 DNA sequence: TGTGCCAGCAGCTTGGGGCAGTGGAACACTGAAGCTTTCTTT. It codes for CASSLGQWNTEAFF. The whole variable domain, remainder taken from reference TRBV5-4 and TRBJ1-1, is ETGVTQSPTHLIKTRGQQVTLRCSSQSGHNTVSWYQQALGQGPQFIFQYYREEENGRGNFPPRFSGLQFPNYSSELNVNALELDDSALYLCASSLGQWNTEAFFGQGTRLTVV.

The chain has TRBV20-1 and TRBJ1-1; no definite D call. V gave up 0 bases and J gave up 8 bases, with 7 bases separating them. This CDR3 comprises 11 residues. CDR1 and CDR2 from the germline V gene are DFQATT and SNEGSKA (reference sequence). The chain's CDR3 is CSAREAVEAFF. The CDR3 bases are TGCAGTGCTAGAGAGGCAGTAGAAGCTTTCTTT.

The table lists this clone with a few counts. The gene calls are TRBV2 and TRBJ2-3; D uncertain. This CDR3 has 13 residues. Germline V gene lookup returns CDR1 SNHLY and CDR2 FYNNEI. Trimming removed 8 bases at V and 0 bases at J, with 9 bases between. CDR3 loop: CASDRLSTDTQYF. CDR3 bases: TGTGCCAGCGATCGACTGAGCACAGATACGCAGTATTTT.

The chain is built from TRBV6-4 and TRBJ1-6; TRBD1 matches 7 bases. J gave up 9 bases and V 6 bases, and 2 bases lay outside the gene matches. CDR1 and CDR2 (germline): MRHNA, SNTAGT. The CDR3 contains 12 residues. CDR3 sequence: CASRQGSSPLHF. The CDR3 DNA is TGTGCCAGCAGACAGGGGAGTTCACCCCTCCACTTT.

The rearrangement links TRBV18 to TRBJ2-7; no reliable D call. Trimming took off 2 bases at V and 4 bases at J, with 12 bases between the two ends. In germline, CDR1 is KGHSH, CDR2 LQKENI. This CDR3 has 14 amino acids. CDR3 residues: CASSPNPTSYEQYF. The CDR3 bases are TGTGCCAGCTCACCAAATCCGACTTCTTACGAGCAGTACTTC.

The V gene is TRBV9, the J gene TRBJ1-2; the D gene is possibly TRBD1 (6 bases). Germline V lookup: CDR1 SGDLS, CDR2 YYNGEE. This CDR3 spans 13 amino acids. V was cut by 3 bases and J by 4 bases, with 10 bases left in between. CDR3 sequence (DNA): TGTGCCAGCAGCGCAGGGGCGGGCTATGGCTACACCTTC. Translated, it gives CASSAGAGYGYTF.

The J gene is TRBJ2-1, the V gene TRBV6-5, with D perhaps TRBD1 (5 bases). The CDR3 has 16 residues. Germline V gives CDR1 MNHEY, CDR2 SVGAGI. The V end lost 2 bases, the J end lost 7 bases, and 18 bases lay between the germline ends. This CDR3 is CASSYKATALKNEQFF. The CDR3 DNA sequence: TGTGCCAGCAGTTACAAGGCGACAGCCCTAAAGAATGAGCAGTTCTTC.

The chain couples TRBV30 to TRBJ2-2; 10 positions agree with TRBD1. This CDR3 contains 15 residues. V dropped 1 base and J dropped 3; count of bases not matched to a gene: 2. Germline assignment: CDR1 GTSNPN and CDR2 SVGIG (reference sequence). The CDR3 sequence: CAWSGQGADTGELFF. As DNA, the CDR3 is TGTGCCTGGAGTGGACAGGGGGCGGACACCGGGGAGCTGTTTTTT.

The chain joins TRBV9 to TRBJ2-3; 10 bases are a match to TRBD1. Trimming cost V 3 bases and J 3 bases; bases outside gene matches: 4. CDR1 and CDR2 from the germline V gene are SGDLS and YYNGEE. The length of the CDR3 is 15 residues. This chain's CDR3 is CASSGRQGATDTQYF. CDR3 bases: TGTGCCAGCAGCGGACGACAGGGGGCAACAGATACGCAGTATTTT.

The V and J genes are TRBV7-7 and TRBJ2-1; D remains unclear. The CDR3 is made up of 15 amino acids. Germline CDR1 is SSHAT and CDR2 is FNYEAQ (reference sequence). V lost 5 bases and J lost 0, with 11 bases in between. CDR3 amino acids: CASSVTLSSYNEQFF. In DNA, the CDR3 is TGTGCCAGCAGCGTGACTCTGAGCTCCTACAATGAGCAGTTCTTC.

V is TRBV4-3 and J is TRBJ2-7, with 11 nucleotides matching TRBD2. Germline assignment: CDR1 LGHNA and CDR2 YSLEER. The CDR3 has 16 amino acids. J gave up 2 bases and V 2 bases, and 5 bases lay outside the gene matches. The CDR3 region is CASSQYLAGGPYEQYF. CDR3 nucleotide sequence: TGCGCCAGCAGCCAATACCTAGCGGGAGGCCCCTACGAGCAGTACTTC.

This clone was seen more than once but under ten times. J is TRBJ2-2 and V is TRBV28; D unresolved. Trimming removed 3 bases at V and 5 bases at J, with 7 bases between. Germline V lookup: CDR1 MDHEN, CDR2 SYDVKM. The CDR3 sequence is 13 residues long. CDR3: CASSFRVTGELFF. The CDR3 coding sequence is TGTGCCAGCAGTTTTCGGGTTACCGGGGAGCTGTTTTTT.

The sample holds a few counts of this clone. J is TRBJ1-1 and V is TRBV2, with D tentatively TRBD1 (5 bases). V was clipped by 3 bases and J by 5 bases, with 13 bases between them. The CDR3 spans 14 residues. Germline V gene sequence: CDR1 SNHLY, CDR2 FYNNEI. The CDR3 DNA reads TGTGCCAGCAGTGATTTGGGGCCAGGGACTGAAGCTTTCTTT. Its translation: CASSDLGPGTEAFF.

The genes are TRBV7-2 and TRBJ1-5; D gene uncertain. The V end lost 3 bases, the J end lost 0 bases, and 3 bases lay between the germline ends. CDR1 and CDR2 from the germline V gene are SGHTA and FQGNSA. This CDR3 has 13 amino acids. The CDR3 is CASSFISNQPQHF. For the CDR3, the DNA is TGTGCCAGCAGCTTTATTAGCAATCAGCCCCAGCATTTT.

The rearrangement links TRBV2 to TRBJ1-5; perhaps TRBD1 as D (5 bases). Per germline, CDR1 SNHLY and CDR2 FYNNEI. The CDR3 loop spans 15 amino acids. The germline V and J ends were trimmed by 7 bases and 5 bases, with 18 bases remaining between them. The CDR3 here is CASTAGGRDYQPQHF. In DNA, the CDR3 is TGTGCCAGCACCGCGGGGGGGAGGGATTATCAGCCCCAGCATTTT.

This sequence joins TRBV4-1 and TRBJ2-7; 9 bases match TRBD1. The J segment lost 1 base and the V segment lost 3 bases, leaving 13 bases of the junction unmatched. In germline, CDR1 is MGHRA, CDR2 YSYEKL. The length of the CDR3 is 18 residues. The CDR3 sequence: CASSHQTGQGLSSYEQYF. In DNA, the CDR3 is TGCGCCAGCAGCCACCAGACGGGACAGGGACTCTCTTCCTACGAGCAGTACTTC.

There are a few counts of this clone. The CDR3 DNA reads as TGTGCCAGCAGCTCCCAGGGAATGGAGCAGTACTTC. It is translated as CASSSQGMEQYF. This chain joins TRBV7-2 and TRBJ2-7, with D perhaps TRBD1 (5 bases). The CDR3 totals 12 residues. V gave up 4 bases and J gave up 7 bases, with 11 bases separating them. Germline V CDR1 and CDR2: SGHTA, FQGNSA.